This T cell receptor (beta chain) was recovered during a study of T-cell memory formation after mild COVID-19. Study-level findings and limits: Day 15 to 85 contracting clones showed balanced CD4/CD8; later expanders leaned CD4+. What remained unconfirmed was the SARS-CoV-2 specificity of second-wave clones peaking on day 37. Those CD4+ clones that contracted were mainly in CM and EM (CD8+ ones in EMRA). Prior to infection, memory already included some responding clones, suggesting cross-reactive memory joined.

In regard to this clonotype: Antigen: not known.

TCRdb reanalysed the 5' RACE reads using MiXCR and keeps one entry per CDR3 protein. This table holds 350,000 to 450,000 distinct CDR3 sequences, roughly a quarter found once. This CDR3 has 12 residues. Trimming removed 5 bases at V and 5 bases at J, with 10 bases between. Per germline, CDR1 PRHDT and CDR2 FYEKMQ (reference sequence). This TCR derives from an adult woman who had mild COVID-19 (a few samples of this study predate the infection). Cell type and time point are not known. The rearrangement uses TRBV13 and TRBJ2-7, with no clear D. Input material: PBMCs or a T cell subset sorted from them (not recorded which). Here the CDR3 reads CASSKESNEQYF. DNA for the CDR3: TGTGCCAGCAGCAAAGAGAGCAACGAGCAGTACTTC.